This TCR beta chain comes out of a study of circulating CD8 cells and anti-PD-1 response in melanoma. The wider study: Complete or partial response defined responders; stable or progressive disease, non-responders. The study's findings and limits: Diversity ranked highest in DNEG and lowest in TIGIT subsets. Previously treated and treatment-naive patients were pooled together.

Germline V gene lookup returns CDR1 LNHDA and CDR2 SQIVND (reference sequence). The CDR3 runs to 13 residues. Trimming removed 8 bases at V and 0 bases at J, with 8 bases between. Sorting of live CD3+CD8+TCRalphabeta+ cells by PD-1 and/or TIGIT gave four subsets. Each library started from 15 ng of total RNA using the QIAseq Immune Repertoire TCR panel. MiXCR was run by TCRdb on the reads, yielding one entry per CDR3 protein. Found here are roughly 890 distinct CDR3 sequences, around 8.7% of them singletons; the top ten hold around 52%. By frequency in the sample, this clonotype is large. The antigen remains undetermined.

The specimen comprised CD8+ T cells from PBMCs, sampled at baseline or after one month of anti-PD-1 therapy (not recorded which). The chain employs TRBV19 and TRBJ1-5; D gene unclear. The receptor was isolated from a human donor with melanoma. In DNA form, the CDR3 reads TGTGCCAGTGGCCGAAATAGCAATCAGCCCCAGCATTTT. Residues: CASGRNSNQPQHF. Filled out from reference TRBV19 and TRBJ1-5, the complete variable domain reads DGGITQSPKYLFRKEGQNVTLSCEQNLNHDAMYWYRQDPGQGLRLIYYSQIVNDFQKGDIAEGYSVSREKKESFPLTVTSAQKNPTAFYLCASGRNSNQPQHFGDGTRLSIL.